This T cell receptor (beta chain) comes out of a study of CD8 T cells in Susac syndrome. With random hexamers, 0.5 to 1 ug RNA was reverse transcribed. TCRdb analysed the immunoSEQ multiplex PCR reads with MiXCR anew, one entry per CDR3 protein. The repertoire holds 160,000 or so distinct CDR3 sequences, with 85% to 95% as singletons. This CDR3 comprises 16 residues. Per germline, CDR1 SGHAT and CDR2 FQNNGV. V gave up 6 bases and J gave up 2 bases; unmatched junction bases: 13. The V call is TRBV11-2, the J call TRBJ2-7; TRBD1 aligns across 7 bases. Sequencing input: CD4+ T cells from PBMCs. The receptor was derived from a human donor with Susac syndrome. The CDR3 spells CASSPTSRQGPYEQYF. Here the CDR3 DNA reads TGTGCCAGCAGTCCAACTTCGAGACAGGGCCCCTACGAGCAGTACTTC.